This section outlines one T cell receptor beta chain sequence together with its context. CDR1 is ENHRY and CDR2 is SYGVKD in the germline V gene. Trimming shortened V by 4 bases and J by 5 bases, and 6 bases separated the two germline ends. This CDR3 is 12 amino acids long. This record belongs to a study of control samples from healthy donors and cancer patients. Repertoires were generated with immunoSEQ multiplex PCR, while TCRdb's copy carries only in-frame clones and drops some. The data contain around 100,000 clones, roughly 90% of them singletons. The clonotype comes from a man in his 60s with lung cancer. The chain combines TRBV10-3 with TRBJ2-1; D gene uncertain. Sequencing was carried out using PBMCs. CDR3 sequence reads: CAISAQNNEQFF. CDR3 nucleotide sequence: TGTGCCATCAGTGCACAGAACAATGAGCAGTTCTTC.